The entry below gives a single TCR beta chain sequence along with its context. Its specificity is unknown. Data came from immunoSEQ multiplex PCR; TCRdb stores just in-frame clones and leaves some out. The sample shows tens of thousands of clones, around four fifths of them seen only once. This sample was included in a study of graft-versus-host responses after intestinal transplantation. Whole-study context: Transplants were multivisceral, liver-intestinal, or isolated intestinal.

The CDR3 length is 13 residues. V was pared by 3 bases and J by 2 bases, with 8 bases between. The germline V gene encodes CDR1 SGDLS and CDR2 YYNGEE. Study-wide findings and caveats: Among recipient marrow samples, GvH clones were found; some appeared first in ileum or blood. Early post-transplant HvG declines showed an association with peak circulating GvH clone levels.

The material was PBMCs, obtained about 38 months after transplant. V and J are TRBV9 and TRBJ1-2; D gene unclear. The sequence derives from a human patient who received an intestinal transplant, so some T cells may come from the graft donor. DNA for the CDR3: TGTGCCAGCAGCGCTTTGGGGAACTATGGCTACACCTTC. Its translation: CASSALGNYGYTF.